Following are 9 T cell receptor beta chains from one sample sequenced in a study of blood T cell repertoires in COVID-19. TCRdb's copy holds only in-frame clones and misses some; the assay was immunoSEQ multiplex PCR. Counted here are about 230,000 clones, around 90% occurring once; the ten biggest clones make up around 3.7%. The sequenced material came from PBMCs or T cells enriched from blood (not recorded which). The receptors shown here come from a woman aged 30 to 39 who had been exposed to COVID-19.

The chain uses TRBV30 and TRBJ1-6, with D perhaps matching TRBD1 (6 bases). Trimming removed 4 bases at V and 5 bases at J, with 15 bases between. The CDR3 has 15 residues. CDR1 is GTSNPN, CDR2 SVGIG, per germline (reference sequence). The CDR3, as DNA: TGTGCCTGGAAGGAGGACAGCAGAAATAATTCACCCCTCCACTTT. Amino acid sequence: CAWKEDSRNNSPLHF.

CDR3 loop: CASSRRATLEQYF. CDR3 bases: TGTGCCAGTAGTAGGAGGGCTACGCTCGAGCAGTACTTC. The chain has TRBV19 and TRBJ2-7; D is possibly TRBD2 (6 bases). CDR3 size: 13 residues. Germline CDR1 is LNHDA and CDR2 is SQIVND (reference sequence). With 4 bases removed from V and 6 bases from J, the gap between germline ends came to 13 bases.

The V call is TRBV5-4, the J call TRBJ2-7; 10 nucleotides agree with TRBD1. The length of the CDR3 is 15 residues. The junction had 10 bases not matched to a gene; V was cut back by 6 bases and J by 4 bases. Germline V gene data show CDR1 as SGHNT and CDR2 as YYREEE (reference sequence). The CDR3 DNA follows: TGTGCCAGCACCTCGGGACAGGGGAGAATGTACGAGCAGTACTTC. Translating gives CASTSGQGRMYEQYF. Drawing the rest from reference TRBV5-4 and TRBJ2-7, the complete variable domain is ETGVTQSPTHLIKTRGQQVTLRCSSQSGHNTVSWYQQALGQGPQFIFQYYREEENGRGNFPPRFSGLQFPNYSSELNVNALELDDSALYLCASTSGQGRMYEQYFGPGTRLTVT.

This chain uses TRBV5-5 with TRBJ1-6; 7 nucleotides match TRBD1. The CDR3 covers 16 residues. V gave up 4 bases and J gave up 10 bases; unmatched junction bases: 14. CDR1 SGHKS and CDR2 YYEKEE come from the germline V gene (reference sequence). The CDR3 coding sequence is TGTGCCAGCAGCGCAATGACGGGGCAGGGGGACTCACCCCTCCACTTT. Its translation: CASSAMTGQGDSPLHF.

Details on this clone: A clone one base away is much larger, so this may be a read error. The chain uses TRBV4-1 and TRBJ2-3; 9 bases are a match to TRBD2. V trimming: 1 base; J trimming: 4 bases; junction bases outside the gene matches: 3. Germline V gives CDR1 MGHRA, CDR2 YSYEKL. The CDR3 contains 15 residues. As DNA, the CDR3 is TGCGCCAGCAGCCAAGGACTAGCGGACGCAGATACGCAGTATTTT. Protein product: CASSQGLADADTQYF.

The gene calls are TRBV2 and TRBJ2-7; D is uncertain. The germline V and J ends were trimmed by 9 bases and 0 bases, with 6 bases remaining between them. CDR3 size: 11 residues. Germline CDR1 is SNHLY and CDR2 is FYNNEI. The CDR3 DNA follows: TGTGCCAGTTCGAGCTCCTACGAGCAGTACTTC. This encodes CASSSSYEQYF. The whole variable domain, filled in from reference TRBV2 and TRBJ2-7, reads EPEVTQTPSHQVTQMGQEVILRCVPISNHLYFYWYRQILGQKVEFLVSFYNNEISEKSEIFDDQFSVERPDGSNFTLKIRSTKLEDSAMYFCASSSSYEQYFGPGTRLTVT.

A single count supports this clone. This chain joins TRBV5-1 and TRBJ2-7; possible D gene TRBD2, 7 bases. V was cut by 5 bases and J by 4 bases, with 10 bases left in between. The CDR3 is 12 residues long. Looked up from germline, CDR1 is SGHRS and CDR2 is YFSETQ. CDR3 sequence reads: CASRGGQYEQYF. CDR3 nucleotide sequence: TGCGCCAGCAGGGGGGGGCAGTACGAGCAGTACTTC.

The chain has TRBV7-9 and TRBJ1-1, with D tentatively TRBD1 (5 bases). Germline CDR1 and CDR2: SEHNR and FQNEAQ (reference sequence). The CDR3 length is 16 residues. V lost 5 bases, J lost 0 bases, and 16 bases lay in between. The CDR3 nucleotides read TGTGCCAGCAGCCCCCTGGTCGGGGGTTTGAACACTGAAGCTTTCTTT. This codes for CASSPLVGGLNTEAFF.

The chain carries TRBV7-9 and TRBJ2-1; TRBD2 matches at 7 bases. Germline CDR1 SEHNR, CDR2 FQNEAQ (reference sequence). This CDR3 spans 14 amino acids. V shed 5 bases and J 5 bases; nucleotides not matched to a gene: 6. The CDR3 DNA sequence: TGTGCCAGCAGCACTCTGGGACTAAACAATGAGCAGTTCTTC. Its translation is CASSTLGLNNEQFF.